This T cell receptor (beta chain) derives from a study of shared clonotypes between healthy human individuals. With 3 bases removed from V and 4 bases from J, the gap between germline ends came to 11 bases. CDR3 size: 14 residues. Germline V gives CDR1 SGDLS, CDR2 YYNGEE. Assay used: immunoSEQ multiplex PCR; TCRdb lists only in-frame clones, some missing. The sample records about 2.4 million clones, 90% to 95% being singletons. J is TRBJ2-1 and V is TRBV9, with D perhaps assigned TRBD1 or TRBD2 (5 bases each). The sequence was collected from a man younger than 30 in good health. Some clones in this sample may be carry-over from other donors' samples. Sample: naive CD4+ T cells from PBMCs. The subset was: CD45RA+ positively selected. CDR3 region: CASSEGRKYNEQFF. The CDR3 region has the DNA TGTGCCAGCAGCGAGGGACGGAAGTACAATGAGCAGTTCTTC.